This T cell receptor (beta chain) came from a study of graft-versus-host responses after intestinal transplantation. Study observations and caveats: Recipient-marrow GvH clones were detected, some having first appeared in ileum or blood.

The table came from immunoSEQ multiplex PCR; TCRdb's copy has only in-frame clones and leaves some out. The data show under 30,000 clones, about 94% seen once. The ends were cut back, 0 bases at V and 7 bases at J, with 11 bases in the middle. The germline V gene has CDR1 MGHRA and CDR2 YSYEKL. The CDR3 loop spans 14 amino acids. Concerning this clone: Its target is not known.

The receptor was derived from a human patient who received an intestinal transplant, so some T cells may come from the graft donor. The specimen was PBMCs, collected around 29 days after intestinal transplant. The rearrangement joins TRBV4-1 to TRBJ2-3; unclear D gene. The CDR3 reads CASSQEDKANTQYF. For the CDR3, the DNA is TGCGCCAGCAGCCAAGAGGATAAAGCGAATACGCAGTATTTT.